This section outlines one T cell receptor (beta chain) sequence together with its context. This CDR3 comprises 15 residues. Trimming shortened V by 1 base and J by 3 bases, and 12 bases separated the two germline ends. Germline values: CDR1 LNHDA, CDR2 SQIVND (reference sequence). Generated by immunoSEQ multiplex PCR, the TCRdb table keeps only in-frame clones and is missing some. The table has tens of thousands of clones, 70% to 90% seen once; the top ten hold approximately 1%. This sample is drawn from a study of T cell changes during pregnancy in multiple sclerosis. This TCR derives from a female donor with multiple sclerosis, enrolled in a pregnancy study. The chain recombines TRBV19 with TRBJ1-1; TRBD1 is a possible D gene (6 bases). The sample here was CD4+ T cells from peripheral blood mononuclear cells, taken after pregnancy. In nucleotides, the CDR3 is TGTGCCAGTAGTATAGGTGGGACAATCTACACTGAAGCTTTCTTT. Amino acids: CASSIGGTIYTEAFF.